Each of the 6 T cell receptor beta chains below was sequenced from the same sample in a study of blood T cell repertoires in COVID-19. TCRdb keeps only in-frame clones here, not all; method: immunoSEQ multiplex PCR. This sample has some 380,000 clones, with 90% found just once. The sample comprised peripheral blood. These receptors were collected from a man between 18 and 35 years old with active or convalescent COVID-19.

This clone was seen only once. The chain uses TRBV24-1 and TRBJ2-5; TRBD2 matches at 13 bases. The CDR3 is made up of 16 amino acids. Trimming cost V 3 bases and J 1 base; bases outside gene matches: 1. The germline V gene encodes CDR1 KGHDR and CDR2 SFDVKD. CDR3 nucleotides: TGTGCCACCAGTGATCGGACTAGCGGGGGCCAAGAGACCCAGTACTTC. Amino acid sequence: CATSDRTSGGQETQYF.

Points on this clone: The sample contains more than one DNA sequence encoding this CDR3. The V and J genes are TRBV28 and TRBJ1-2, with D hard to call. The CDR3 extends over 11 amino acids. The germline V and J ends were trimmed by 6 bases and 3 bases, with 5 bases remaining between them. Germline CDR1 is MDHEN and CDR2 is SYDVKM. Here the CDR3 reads CASSPDYGYTF. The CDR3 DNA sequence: TGTGCCAGCAGCCCGGACTATGGCTACACCTTC.

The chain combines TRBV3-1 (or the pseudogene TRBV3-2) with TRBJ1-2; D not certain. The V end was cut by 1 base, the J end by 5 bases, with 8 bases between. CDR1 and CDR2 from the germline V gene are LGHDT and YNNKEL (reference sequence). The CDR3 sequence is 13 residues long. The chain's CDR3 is CASSQVSVYGYTF. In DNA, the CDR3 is TGTGCCAGCAGCCAAGTATCGGTTTATGGCTACACCTTC.

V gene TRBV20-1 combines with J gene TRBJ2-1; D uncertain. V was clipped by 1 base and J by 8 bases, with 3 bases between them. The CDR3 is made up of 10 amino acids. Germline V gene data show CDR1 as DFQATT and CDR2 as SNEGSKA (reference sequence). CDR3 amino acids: CSARVDEQFF. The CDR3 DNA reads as TGCAGTGCTAGAGTAGATGAGCAGTTCTTC.

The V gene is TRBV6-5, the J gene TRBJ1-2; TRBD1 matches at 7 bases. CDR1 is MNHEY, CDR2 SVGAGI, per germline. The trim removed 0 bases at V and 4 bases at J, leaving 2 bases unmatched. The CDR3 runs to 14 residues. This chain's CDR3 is CASSYSGTAYGYTF. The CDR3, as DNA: TGTGCCAGCAGTTACTCCGGGACAGCCTATGGCTACACCTTC.

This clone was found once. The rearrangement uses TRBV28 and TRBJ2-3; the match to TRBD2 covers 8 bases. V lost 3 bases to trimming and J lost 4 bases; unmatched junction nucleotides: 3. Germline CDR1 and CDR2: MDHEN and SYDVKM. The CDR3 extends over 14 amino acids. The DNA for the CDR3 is TGTGCCAGCAGTTTTACGGGGGGGTCAGATACGCAGTATTTT. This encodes CASSFTGGSDTQYF.